This entry features one TCR beta chain sequence. The CDR3 extends over 17 amino acids. Trimming at V came to 1 base and at J to 1 base, leaving 5 bases not matched to a gene. Germline values: CDR1 SGHVS, CDR2 FNYEAQ. These data are taken from a study of blood T cells in healthy people across ages. The authors ran a second PCR of about 6 to 11 cycles using a sample-barcoded 5' primer and a J-beta primer mix. TCRdb re-called the 5' RACE reads with MiXCR, one entry per CDR3 protein. Of approximately 690,000 distinct CDR3 sequences detected, about 54% appear once; the ten largest clones hold 30% to 45%. Material for sequencing was blood. The sequence came from a man in his 60s in good health. The J gene is TRBJ2-5, the V gene TRBV7-6; TRBD2 aligns across 11 bases. The CDR3: CASSLELAGAFQETQYF. The CDR3 bases are TGTGCCAGCAGCTTAGAACTAGCGGGGGCCTTCCAAGAGACCCAGTACTTC.